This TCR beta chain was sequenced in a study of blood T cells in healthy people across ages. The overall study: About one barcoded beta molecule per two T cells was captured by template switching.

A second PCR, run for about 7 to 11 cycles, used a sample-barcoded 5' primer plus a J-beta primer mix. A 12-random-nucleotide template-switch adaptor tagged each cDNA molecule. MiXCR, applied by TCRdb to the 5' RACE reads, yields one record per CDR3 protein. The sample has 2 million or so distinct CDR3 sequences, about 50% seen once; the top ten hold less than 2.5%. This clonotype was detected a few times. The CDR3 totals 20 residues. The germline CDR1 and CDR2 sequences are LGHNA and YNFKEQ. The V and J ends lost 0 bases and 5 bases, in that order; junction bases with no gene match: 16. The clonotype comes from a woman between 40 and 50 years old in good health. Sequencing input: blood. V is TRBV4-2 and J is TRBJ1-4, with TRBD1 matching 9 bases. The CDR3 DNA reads TGTGCCAGCAGCCAAGATCATGTGGGACAGGGACGGTTAGCGAATGAAAAACTGTTTTTT. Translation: CASSQDHVGQGRLANEKLFF.